This passage covers 22 T cell receptor beta chains from one sample sequenced in a study of T cell clonality in common variable immunodeficiency. This table comes from immunoSEQ multiplex PCR, and its TCRdb copy is limited to in-frame clones, with some not included. The sample was found to contain over 35,000 clones, and every one recurs. The sample consisted of peripheral blood mononuclear cells. Source of these receptors: a person between 18 and 75 years old in good health.

This clone was seen at least ten times. The missing CDR3 end, 3 residues past where the read stops, is filled in from the germline J gene. This sequence joins TRBV6-4 and TRBJ2-1; 9 bases map to TRBD2. The trim removed 2 bases at V and 5 bases at J, leaving 4 bases unmatched. The CDR3 extends over 15 amino acids. CDR1 is MRHNA, CDR2 SNTAGT, per germline. The sequenced CDR3 bases are TGTGCCAGCAGTGACAATCTAGCGGGAAACAATGAG. It translates to CASSDNLAGNNE. The whole CDR3 reads CASSDNLAGNNEQFF.

The sample holds many counts of this clone. CDR3 protein: CASSYSPGGRKTQYF. The DNA read from the CDR3 is TGTGCCAGCAGTTACTCTCCAGGGGGCCGAAAGACC. The rearrangement joins TRBV6-2 or TRBV6-3 to TRBJ2-5, with 8 bases fitting TRBD1. The CDR3 extends 3 residues past the end of the read, so its final part is completed from the germline J gene. CDR3 length: 15 residues. With V trimmed by 0 bases and J by 6 bases, 6 bases remained unmatched. CDR1 is MNHEY and CDR2 is SVGEGT in the germline V gene.

A remark on this clone: From the germline J gene comes the end of the CDR3, since the read stops 3 residues before it. The gene calls are TRBV19 and TRBJ2-1, with 7 bases identical to TRBD2. V shed 9 bases, J shed 8 bases, and the junction held 16 bases outside the gene matches. From germline, CDR1 is LNHDA and CDR2 SQIVND (reference sequence). The CDR3 sequence is 15 residues long. The CDR3 bases that were read are TGTGCCAGCGGGGAGGGCTTTATTAAGGGCGATGAG. This translates into CASGEGFIKGDE. In full, the CDR3 is CASGEGFIKGDEQFF.

This clone came up many times. The read finishes 3 residues shy of the CDR3 end, and the germline J gene is used to complete it. The chain employs TRBV20-1 and TRBJ2-3; possible D gene TRBD2, 5 bases. The CDR3 sequence is 12 residues long. Trimming took 3 bases from V and 2 from J, leaving 6 bases between them. From germline, CDR1 is DFQATT and CDR2 SNEGSKA (reference sequence). The CDR3 region is CSASGDTDTQYF. The covered CDR3 bases are TGCAGTGCTAGCGGGGACACAGATACG.

This clone was observed at least ten times. The CDR3 goes on 3 residues after the read ends, and that part is filled in from the germline J gene. This rearrangement joins TRBV9 to TRBJ2-1, with D possibly being TRBD1 or TRBD2 (5 bases each). Germline V lookup: CDR1 SGDLS, CDR2 YYNGEE. The CDR3 is 15 residues long. V was cut by 2 bases and J by 9 bases, with 18 bases left in between. Partial CDR3 DNA: TGTGCCAGCAGCGTGGGGCAGGGTGTTGGAGGTGAG. Translated, it gives CASSVGQGVGGE. The CDR3 reads in full as CASSVGQGVGGEQFF.

There are many counts of this clone. Read data end 3 residues before the CDR3 end; the end is taken from the germline J gene. The rearrangement uses TRBV28 and TRBJ2-4; D unresolved. The germline gives CDR1 MDHEN, CDR2 SYDVKM. V dropped 5 bases and J dropped 2 bases, with 7 bases sitting between them. The CDR3 length is 13 residues. The CDR3 loop is CASSPGPKNIQYF. Incomplete CDR3 DNA: TGTGCCAGCAGTCCCGGTCCCAAAAACATT.

Ten or more counts support this clone. With the read ending 3 residues before the CDR3 end, the germline J gene is used to fill in that end. V is TRBV19 and J is TRBJ2-1; 12 bases agree with TRBD2. V dropped 5 bases and J dropped 9; count of bases not matched to a gene: 5. The CDR3 is 14 residues long. Germline CDR1 reads LNHDA; CDR2 reads SQIVND (reference sequence). Incomplete CDR3 DNA: TGTGCCAGTAGTGAGACTAGCGGGAGAGGTGAG. It is translated as CASSETSGRGE. The entire CDR3 sequence reads CASSETSGRGEQFF.

Ten or more counts support this clone. The DNA read from the CDR3 is TGTGCCAGCAGTTTATCGGCGGCCGTTTACGAG. Its translation: CASSLSAAVYE. The complete CDR3 reads CASSLSAAVYEQYF. The chain combines TRBV27 with TRBJ2-7, with unresolved D. The CDR3 extends 3 residues past the end of the read, so its final part is completed from the germline J gene. This CDR3 is 14 amino acids long. V lost 0 bases, J lost 4 bases, and 10 bases lay in between. Germline V gives CDR1 MNHEY, CDR2 SMNVEV (reference sequence).

This clone showed up many times. The sequenced fragment ends 3 residues before the CDR3 boundary, so the rest is inferred from the germline J gene. The V and J genes are TRBV28 and TRBJ2-7; TRBD1 agrees at 9 bases. Germline V gives CDR1 MDHEN, CDR2 SYDVKM. Trimming cost V 5 bases and J 3 bases; bases outside gene matches: 8. This CDR3 has 15 amino acids. CDR3 protein: CASSPTGTGYYEQYF. CDR3 DNA, as far as it was read: TGTGCCAGCAGTCCCACCGGGACAGGGTACTACGAG.

This clone showed up many times. Read coverage stops 3 residues before the CDR3 terminus; the germline J gene supplies the remainder. The V and J genes are TRBV19 and TRBJ1-1, with D unresolved. This CDR3 has 13 residues. Trimming took off 3 bases at V and 0 bases at J, with 5 bases between the two ends. CDR1 is LNHDA and CDR2 is SQIVND in the germline V gene (reference sequence). The CDR3 sequence: CASSISMNTEAFF. Incomplete CDR3 DNA: TGTGCCAGTAGTATTTCAATGAACACTGAA.

Many counts were recorded for this clone. From the germline J gene comes the end of the CDR3, since the read stops 3 residues before it. This chain links TRBV6-1 with TRBJ1-1, with D tentatively TRBD1 (5 bases). CDR3 length: 15 residues. Germline CDR1 and CDR2: MNHNS and SASEGT. V was trimmed by 3 bases and J by 4 bases, leaving 15 bases between them. Here the CDR3 reads CASSEMPLGGTEAFF. The part of the CDR3 DNA that was read is TGTGCCAGCAGTGAGATGCCGTTGGGGGGCACTGAA.

This clone was counted ten times or more. The sequence runs out 3 residues before the end of the CDR3; the remainder is reconstructed from the germline J gene. The chain combines TRBV20-1 with TRBJ2-5, with unresolved D. CDR3 length: 15 amino acids. The V gene's germline CDR1 is DFQATT and CDR2 SNEGSKA (reference sequence). Trimming stripped 0 bases from V and 3 bases from J, with 14 bases between. CDR3 amino acids: CSARDLLVTEETQYF. The sequenced CDR3 bases are TGCAGTGCTAGAGATCTTTTAGTAACCGAAGAGACC.

This clone was counted only a few times. The read comes to an end 3 residues before the CDR3 does, leaving the germline J gene to fill in the end. This rearrangement joins TRBV5-6 to TRBJ1-2; D unclear. The CDR3 covers 13 residues. Germline V gene sequence: CDR1 SGHDT, CDR2 YYEEEE. The CDR3 bases that were read are TGTGCCAGCAGCTTGGTGGGCACAGATACC. Translated, it gives CASSLVGTDT. The whole CDR3 region reads CASSLVGTDTYTF.

This clone was seen only a few times. The observed sequence ends 3 residues before the CDR3 terminus, with the missing tail filled in from the germline J gene. The rearrangement links TRBV7-2 to TRBJ2-7; TRBD2 aligns across 12 bases. The V segment lost 2 bases and the J segment 1 base; nucleotides outside the gene matches: 0. Germline loops: CDR1 SGHTA, CDR2 FQGNSA. The CDR3 has 15 residues. The sequenced part of the CDR3 DNA is TGTGCCAGCAGCTTAACTAGCGGGGGGTCCTACGAG. Protein: CASSLTSGGSYE. The full-length CDR3 reads as CASSLTSGGSYEQYF. Full variable domain (rest looked up from reference TRBV7-2 and TRBJ2-7): GAGVSQSPSNKVTEKGKDVELRCDPISGHTALYWYRQSLGQGLEFLIYFQGNSAPDKSGLPSDRFSAERTGGSVSTLTIQRTQQEDSAVYLCASSLTSGGSYEQYFGPGTRLTVT.

Many counts were recorded for this clone. The read ends 3 residues before the CDR3 terminus; that terminus is restored from the germline J gene. V and J are TRBV28 and TRBJ2-7, with 7 bases lining up with TRBD2. Germline V CDR1 and CDR2: MDHEN, SYDVKM. The CDR3 consists of 14 residues. V lost 8 bases to trimming and J lost 3 bases; unmatched junction nucleotides: 10. The CDR3 bases that were read are TGTGCCAGCGGGATAGCGGGCAAACTCTACGAG. Its protein product is CASGIAGKLYE. The full-length CDR3 reads as CASGIAGKLYEQYF.

This clone has at least ten counts. Read sequence stops 3 residues before the CDR3 end, and the germline J gene provides the missing end. The chain carries TRBV20-1 and TRBJ2-7, with TRBD2 identical over 11 bases. This CDR3 contains 14 residues. CDR1 and CDR2 (germline): DFQATT, SNEGSKA (reference sequence). Unmatched junction bases numbered 7, after V lost 5 bases and J lost 4 bases. Partial CDR3 DNA: TGCAGTGCTGGGCTAGCGGGGGGAGCTTACGAG. Translated, it gives CSAGLAGGAYE. The full-length CDR3 reads as CSAGLAGGAYEQYF.

This clone has a count of ten or more. The read ends 3 residues early relative to the CDR3; the germline J gene fills the gap. The rearrangement joins TRBV5-3 to TRBJ2-3, with 9 positions matching TRBD2. TRBV5-3 is an open reading frame whose function is uncertain. V gave up 1 base and J gave up 5 bases; unmatched junction bases: 17. The CDR3 loop spans 19 amino acids. The CDR3 bases that were read are TGTGCCAGAAGCTTGTTGAAATGGTTAGCGGGAGCCAGGATAGATACG. Amino acid sequence: CARSLLKWLAGARIDT. In full, the CDR3 reads CARSLLKWLAGARIDTQYF.

This clone appeared many times. The CDR3 end is not reached by the read, which stops 3 residues before it; the germline J gene fills it in. The chain joins TRBV5-1 to TRBJ2-1; D is possibly TRBD2 (6 bases). In germline, CDR1 is SGHRS, CDR2 YFSETQ. Trimming took off 3 bases at V and 4 bases at J, with 11 bases between the two ends. This CDR3 comprises 14 residues. Incomplete CDR3 DNA: TGCGCCAGCAGCTGGGGGGACCCTTACAATGAG. Protein sequence: CASSWGDPYNE. From start to end, the CDR3 is CASSWGDPYNEQFF.

This clone was observed at least ten times. The read terminates 3 residues ahead of where the CDR3 ends, so the germline J gene completes it. The V call is TRBV20-1, the J call TRBJ2-2; possible D gene TRBD1, 6 bases. Germline V lookup: CDR1 DFQATT, CDR2 SNEGSKA (reference sequence). V was clipped by 0 bases and J by 6 bases, with 14 bases between them. This CDR3 has 15 residues. CDR3 sequence reads: CSARDSQGGAGELFF. CDR3 DNA (partial): TGCAGTGCTAGAGATTCACAGGGTGGAGCCGGGGAG.

This clone was observed at least ten times. The read terminates 3 residues ahead of where the CDR3 ends, so the germline J gene completes it. The V and J genes are TRBV7-9 and TRBJ1-1; TRBD1 matches at 10 bases. The CDR3 contains 15 residues. CDR1 is SEHNR and CDR2 is FQNEAQ in the germline V gene (reference sequence). The CDR3 sequence: CASTPTGGGKGEAFF. The CDR3 bases that were read are TGTGCCAGCACCCCGACAGGGGGCGGTAAGGGAGAA.

This clone has at least ten counts. Read coverage stops 3 residues before the CDR3 terminus; the germline J gene supplies the remainder. This rearrangement joins TRBV19 to TRBJ1-2, with D uncertain. V gave up 1 base and J gave up 2 bases, with 14 bases separating them. This CDR3 has 16 residues. Germline CDR1 reads LNHDA; CDR2 reads SQIVND (reference sequence). CDR3 region: CASSIGRADPNYGYTF. The part of the CDR3 DNA that was read is TGTGCCAGTAGTATAGGACGAGCGGATCCGAACTATGGC.

This clone showed up many times. The DNA ends 3 residues before the CDR3 does, and the rest of the CDR3 is filled in from the germline J gene. The V gene is TRBV28, the J gene TRBJ1-4, with D perhaps TRBD1 (5 bases). This CDR3 region has 14 residues. V lost 6 bases to trimming and J lost 7 bases, with 15 bases between them. Germline CDR1 MDHEN, CDR2 SYDVKM. CDR3 in amino acids: CASSPLEGVEKLFF. The covered CDR3 bases are TGTGCCAGCAGCCCCCTTGAAGGGGTTGAAAAA.